This T cell receptor (beta chain) was identified in a study of graft-versus-host responses after intestinal transplantation (dated by TCRdb to about 2021). Regarding the complete study: Multivisceral, liver-intestinal, or isolated intestinal transplants were received by the recipients. All recipients received anti-thymocyte globulin induction followed by maintenance tacrolimus and steroids for about three years. After intestinal transplantation, graft-versus-host and host-versus-graft alloreactive T cell clones were followed in the graft, circulation and bone marrow using bulk TCR-beta CDR3 sequencing. To identify alloreactive clones, pre-transplant mixed lymphocyte reaction products were sequenced and compared with unstimulated pre-transplant donor and recipient T cells. Of the roughly 23 intestinal transplant recipients enrolled in the cohort, one of whom was a retransplant, a few patients without pretransplant specimens were excluded. Donor T cell macrochimerism was defined as a peak of at least 4% donor T cells among recipient peripheral blood mononuclear cells. Rather than going through the commercial service, samples from a few later patients were sequenced in-house on an Illumina MiSeq and processed with MiXCR. On the study overall, not on this receptor specifically: GvH clones were detected in recipient bone marrow, and some appeared earlier in ileal mucosa or blood, consistent with an intestinal mucosal origin. The conclusions were limited by the relatively low number and heterogeneity of the intestinal transplant patients. In the allografts of patients with donor T cell macrochimerism, GvH to HvG T cell clonal ratios were high. Peak levels of circulating GvH clones were associated with declines in HvG clones early after transplant.

The sample's time point label, decoded: cells obtained before transplantation from donor or recipient. CD3+CD4+ and CD3+CD8+ populations were FACS-sorted from unstimulated pre-transplant donor and recipient cells taken from spleen or lymph nodes. Its CDR3 holds 16 amino acids, cysteine through phenylalanine. Here the CDR3 DNA is all that survives: 48 bases in frame from base 1. V loses 3 bases at its end and J loses 0 bases; junction bases beyond the gene matches: 4. CDR1 and CDR2 were assigned from the germline V gene as SGDLS and YYNGEE. As for this clone: The specificity of this receptor is unknown. No much larger clone exists at a distance of one base, and base qualities are not known.

Library prep was done by the immunoSEQ multiplex PCR assay. For most patients, genomic DNA was isolated with the Qiagen DNeasy Blood and Tissue Kit and sent frozen to Adaptive Biotechnologies for TCR sequencing. For most patients, genomic DNA was subjected to high-throughput TCR-beta CDR3 sequencing by Adaptive Biotechnologies. Regarding the original processing steps: TCR sequencing data were retrieved from Adaptive's ImmunoSEQ software for some 17 patients, whereas three other patients were processed with MiXCR and VDJtools. CD4 versus CD8 sorting errors were corrected by removing sequences found in both subsets at a frequency ratio below 5:1. CDR3 nucleotide sequences shared between donor and recipient were removed because the origin of such sequences could not be assigned. To count as alloreactive, a clone needed at least 2-fold expansion over unstimulated cells and a minimum CFSE-low frequency of 0.002% (template counts) or 0.001% (read counts). Mappable clones were those detected in sequenced pre-transplant spleen, lymph node, or MLR CFSE-low populations of the donor or recipient. The cumulative frequency of alloreactive clones was calculated as a percentage of all sequences, weighted by copy number. What TCRdb holds here is the immuneACCESS table cut down to in-frame rearrangements. Part of the clones is not present; checked against another copy, under half of the missing clones reflect an unresolved V gene, and the others are unexplained. D and trimming come from the DNA, and the V and J calls and clone size come from that table. The sample records under 95,000 clones, more than 70% of which are singletons. Approximately 2.7% of the sample comes from the top ten.

The chain joins TRBV9 to TRBJ2-2; 8 bases in between match TRBD2. The starting material was unstimulated CD8+ T cells sorted from spleen or lymph node cells, obtained before intestinal transplant. This sequence was found in a human donor who received an intestinal transplant. The CDR3 protein sequence reads: CASSGFGRANTGELFF. The DNA sequence follows: TGTGCCAGCAGCGGGTTCGGGAGGGCGAACACCGGGGAGCTGTTTTTT.